This TCR beta chain was profiled in a study of blood T cells in healthy people across ages. Overall study findings and caveats: Higher diversity and more naive CD4+ cells were features of long-lived donors, compared to aged donors. Estimates drawn from one million T cells were deemed to understate diversity.

This CDR3 has 16 residues. V was clipped by 6 bases and J by 11 bases, with 26 bases between them. CDR1 is MNHEY, CDR2 SVGEGT, per germline. This clonotype has only a few counts. What it recognizes is unknown. Primers used in a second PCR of roughly 6 to 11 cycles were a sample-barcoded 5' primer and a J-beta primer mix. Each cDNA molecule was tagged by a template-switch adaptor with 12 random nucleotides. In TCRdb, the 5' RACE reads were re-called with MiXCR into one record per CDR3 protein. Of roughly 500,000 distinct CDR3 sequences listed, 25% to 30% are singletons. The TCR comes from a woman in her 70s in good health. The chain uses TRBV6-2 or TRBV6-3 and TRBJ1-5; weak D call: TRBD1 (6 bases). Sequences were obtained from blood. The CDR3 bases are TGTGCCAGCAGGGACGTGTCAGGGATGGATAGGGGGGCCCAGCATTTT. This gives the protein CASRDVSGMDRGAQHF.